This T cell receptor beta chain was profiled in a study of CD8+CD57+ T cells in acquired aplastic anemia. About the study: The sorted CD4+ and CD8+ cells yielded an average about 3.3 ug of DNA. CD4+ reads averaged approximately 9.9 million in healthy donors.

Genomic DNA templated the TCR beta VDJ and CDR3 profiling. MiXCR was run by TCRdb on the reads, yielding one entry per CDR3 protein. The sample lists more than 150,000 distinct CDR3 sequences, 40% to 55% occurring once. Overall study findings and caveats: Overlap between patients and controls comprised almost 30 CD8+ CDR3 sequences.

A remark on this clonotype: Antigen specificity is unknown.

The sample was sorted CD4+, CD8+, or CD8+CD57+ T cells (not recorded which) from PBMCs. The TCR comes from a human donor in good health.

As DNA, the CDR3 is TGTGCCACCAGTGGGCCAGGGGGCGCGGAGCAGTTCTTC. Encoded protein: CATSGPGGAEQFF. The chain couples TRBV24-1 to TRBJ2-1; 8 nucleotides line up with TRBD1. This CDR3 spans 13 amino acids. From germline, CDR1 is KGHDR and CDR2 SFDVKD. The V gene end was trimmed by 5 bases and the J gene end by 10 bases; junction bases not matched to a gene: 6.